This T cell receptor beta chain came from a study of T cells expressing NK-cell markers. Study-wide points: Among several donors, these clonotypes also ranked first in the CD3+CD56-NKG2C+ fraction. Top CD8+ clonotypes included the dominant CD3+CD56+NKG2C+ clonotypes in several donors.

As regards this clonotype: The antigen is not known.

This CDR3 is 15 amino acids long. CDR1 and CDR2 (germline): MNHNS, SASEGT. Using the 5' RACE reads, TCRdb records one entry per CDR3 protein without DNA. Its table lists about 540,000 distinct CDR3 sequences. The J gene is TRBJ2-1, the V gene TRBV6-1; TCRdb picks TRBD2, but there is no DNA to check that call. The TCR sequence derives from a man aged 18 to 35 in good health. Sample: blood T cells: a sorted CD56 or NKG2C T cell subset, CD4+ or CD8+ T cells, or bulk PBMC T cells (not recorded which). The CDR3 sequence is CASRPTSGSYNEQFF.